This T cell receptor (beta chain) was sequenced in a study of long-term antiretroviral therapy in people with HIV. HIV-positive participants were all treated in the United States. It was version v3.0 of the immunoSEQ assay that was run at survey level. This table comes from immunoSEQ multiplex PCR, and its TCRdb copy is limited to in-frame clones, with some not included. The table records fewer than 45,000 clones, 75% to 85% of them present only once. The CDR3 runs to 15 residues. CDR1 and CDR2 from the germline V gene are MNHEY and SVGAGI. The V end lost 6 bases, the J end lost 4 bases, and 16 bases lay between the germline ends. Study-wide points: Comparison with controls showed narrower CDR3 length ranges in HIV repertoires. Nothing was known about ART adherence, viral resistance or changes in therapy. Increased diversity was seen after ART, yet it remained lower than in transplant donor controls.

Concerning this clone: The antigen is not known.

The V call is TRBV6-5, the J call TRBJ2-1, with D hard to call. This clonotype was sampled from a man between 18 and 29 years old with HIV. Sequenced here: unsorted PBMCs, sampled 0.3 years after starting antiretroviral therapy. The CDR3 DNA reads TGTGCCAGCAGCCTTACACGGGTTGATTACAATGAGCAGTTCTTC. Protein product: CASSLTRVDYNEQFF.